These 2 T cell receptor beta chains originate from one sample sequenced in a study of OX40 agonist ivuxolimab in advanced cancers. Profiled with immunoSEQ multiplex PCR; TCRdb holds only in-frame clones, not every one. This table has more than 25,000 clones, around nine tenths appearing once. The sequencing here drew on CD4+ or CD8+ T cells sorted from blood, taken in a trial of the OX40 agonist ivuxolimab. The source is an adult with an advanced solid tumor such as melanoma, head and neck, liver or kidney cancer.

Comments on this clone: Germline and junction disagree at one end, which may indicate a read error. The chain recombines TRBV5-8 with TRBJ2-7; D gene ambiguous. The CDR3 contains 13 residues. CDR1 SGHTS and CDR2 YDEGEE come from the germline V gene. The CDR3 protein is CASSLSPPHEQHF. The CDR3 DNA reads as TGTGCCAGCAGCTTGTCCCCCCCTCACGAGCAGCACTTC.

This clone was recorded only once. V is TRBV6-1 and J is TRBJ1-5, with a tentative D call TRBD1 (6 bases). This CDR3 has 16 amino acids. The germline V and J ends were trimmed by 4 bases and 2 bases, with 15 bases remaining between them. Germline values: CDR1 MNHNS, CDR2 SASEGT. Here the CDR3 DNA reads TGTGCCAGCAGTGGATCAGGGGTGGTAGGCAATCAGCCCCAGCATTTT. It is translated as CASSGSGVVGNQPQHF.